These T cell receptor beta chains were read from a single sample in a study of blood T cell repertoires in COVID-19. Assay: immunoSEQ multiplex PCR; the TCRdb copy retains only in-frame clones and omits some. The data hold more than 300,000 clones, with 70% to 90% observed a single time. Material: PBMCs or T cells enriched from blood (not recorded which). These receptors came from a woman between 18 and 30 years old who had recovered from COVID-19. Both conserved end residues are trimmed from each CDR3.

TRBV13	TRBJ1-1	ASSLESGTEAF
TRBV18	TRBJ2-6	ASSQGTAYSGANVLT
TRBV5-4	TRBJ2-3	ASSLRGHGTDTQY
TRBV6-1	TRBJ2-3	ASSAPSIAGADTDTQY
TRBV11-2	TRBJ2-1	ARRSPLGRNEQF
TRBV6-5	TRBJ2-2	ASSYGPPGSVGELF
TRBV19	TRBJ1-6	ASSRGTDNSPLH
TRBV12-5	TRBJ2-3	ASGLVLLTSRGTDTQY
TRBV2	TRBJ1-5	ASTQGDVQPQH
TRBV3-1/TRBV3-2	TRBJ1-2	ASSQALAAPDLNYGYT
TRBV10-3	TRBJ2-1	AISQTSGGLNEQF
TRBV20-1	TRBJ1-5	SASRRVGGDNQPQH
TRBV12-5	TRBJ1-2	ASGPRRQGSYGYT
TRBV6-5	TRBJ1-2	ASYPGQGIYGYT
TRBV7-8	TRBJ2-7	ASSLWNSEAYEQY
TRBV5-1	TRBJ1-2	ASSLELAGGRNYGYT
TRBV7-6	TRBJ1-2	ASSLGKGQGNGYT
TRBV9	TRBJ1-2	ASSVGVQSNYGYT
TRBV30	TRBJ1-1	ARDRGTEAF
TRBV7-3	TRBJ1-1	ASSLIVNTEAF
TRBV7-2	TRBJ1-6	ASSSLTGENSPLH
TRBV6-1	TRBJ1-5	ASSSHRALDQPQH
TRBV6-5	TRBJ2-1	ASSPDTVANDEQF
TRBV2	TRBJ2-7	ASRAGAYEQY
TRBV19	TRBJ2-3	ASSLHRDRGRDTQY
TRBV21-1	TRBJ2-7	ASSHVGTVHVLTYEQY
TRBV30	TRBJ1-1	AWSVAGGAF
TRBV30	TRBJ1-1	AWRPLGGYTEAF
TRBV4-1	TRBJ2-5	ASSLRASRETQY
TRBV28	TRBJ2-7	ASSLRRLAPYEQY
TRBV11-1	TRBJ1-2	ASSSETTSTGPT
TRBV3-1/TRBV3-2	TRBJ1-2	ASSQETPKGNYGYT
TRBV27	TRBJ2-1	ASSLSRGGNYNEQF
TRBV2	TRBJ2-3	ASSELQGPDTQY
TRBV5-1	TRBJ1-6	ASARQDNSPLH
TRBV7-2	TRBJ2-1	ASSLGTGGLDNEQF
TRBV19	TRBJ1-5	ASSLWGGQPQH
TRBV2	TRBJ2-7	ASALGRKGAYEQY
TRBV3-1/TRBV3-2	TRBJ2-1	ASSQGLAGQRTYNEQF
TRBV9	TRBJ2-7	ASSPAGGADEQY
TRBV10-3	TRBJ1-1	AIRETANTEAF
TRBV19	TRBJ2-4	ASSIDRSNIQY
TRBV7-2	TRBJ1-1	ASSSQTAMNTEAF
TRBV28	TRBJ1-5	ASSLLRTESNQPQH
TRBV29-1	TRBJ1-2	SVVEGSYGYT
TRBV11-1	TRBJ2-2	ASSSGQIPLAGELF
TRBV5-1	TRBJ1-6	ASSPQFGQGHSPLH
TRBV11-2	TRBJ1-2	ASSLTGKSEGYT
TRBV13	TRBJ2-7	ASSFEGSSYEQY
TRBV25-1	TRBJ2-7	ASSGAGQGTYEQY
TRBV30	TRBJ1-1	AWGQGLAAF
TRBV7-9	TRBJ1-1	ASSPHDREDTEAF
TRBV2	TRBJ1-5	ASSEDRGGQPQH